Described below is a single TCR beta chain sequence and its context. Antigen specificity is unknown. Investigators spread the genomic DNA of each subset evenly over several immunoSEQ plates. When replicate PCRs were run on sorted subsets, they used 200 to 250 ng DNA, around 33,000 T cell genomes. Method: immunoSEQ multiplex PCR; TCRdb's copy keeps in-frame clones and lacks some. The table lists over a million clones, roughly 80% of them singletons, with roughly 1.4% in the top ten. The sample comes from a study of shared clonotypes between healthy human individuals. General observations from the study: The study generally estimated greater richness for naive than memory subsets. Clonotypes not shared had lower generation probabilities than those common to all four donors.

The germline gives CDR1 MNHNY, CDR2 SVGAGI (reference sequence). The ends lost 4 bases at V and 6 bases at J; junction bases unmatched: 5. This CDR3 has 15 amino acids. The clonotype was recovered from a man younger than 30 in good health. The chain carries TRBV6-6 and TRBJ1-4, with TRBD1 matching 10 bases. Material for sequencing was memory CD4+ T cells sorted from blood. Regarding subset: CD45RA-negative fraction. The CDR3: CASSSGQGKDEKLFF. CDR3 DNA: TGTGCCAGCAGTTCGGGACAGGGGAAAGATGAAAAACTGTTTTTT.